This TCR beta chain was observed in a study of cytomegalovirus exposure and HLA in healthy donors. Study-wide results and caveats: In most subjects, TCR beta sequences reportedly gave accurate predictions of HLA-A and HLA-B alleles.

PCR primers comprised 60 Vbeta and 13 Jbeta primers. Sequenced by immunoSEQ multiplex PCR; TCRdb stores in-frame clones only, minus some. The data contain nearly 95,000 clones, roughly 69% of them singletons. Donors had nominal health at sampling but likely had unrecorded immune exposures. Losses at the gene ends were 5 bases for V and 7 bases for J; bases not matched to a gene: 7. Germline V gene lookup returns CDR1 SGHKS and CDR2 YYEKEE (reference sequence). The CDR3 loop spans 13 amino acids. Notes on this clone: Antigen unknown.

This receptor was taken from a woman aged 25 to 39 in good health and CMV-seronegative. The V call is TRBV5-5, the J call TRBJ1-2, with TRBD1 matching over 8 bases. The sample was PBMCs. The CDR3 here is CASSMDRVAGYTF. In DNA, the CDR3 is TGTGCCAGCAGTATGGACAGGGTAGCTGGCTACACCTTC.